These 10 T cell receptor beta chains originate from one sample sequenced in a study of T-cell reconstitution after alpha-beta-depleted transplantation in children. Unique molecular identifiers were incorporated into the prepared TCRbeta library. MiXCR, applied by TCRdb to the PCR reads, yields one record per CDR3 protein. The sample lists about 190,000 distinct CDR3 sequences; 6.5% to 7.5% were seen once. This specimen was PBMCs from the stem cell graft donor, taken from the stem cell graft. All receptors come from a human donor who donated a stem cell graft to a child with Wiskott-Aldrich syndrome.

This clonotype was seen ten or more times. The rearrangement uses TRBV5-1 and TRBJ2-7, with TRBD2 matching over 9 bases. CDR3 length: 13 residues. After removal of 7 bases from V and 3 bases from J, the junction contained 5 bases not matched to a gene. CDR1 is SGHRS, CDR2 YFSETQ, per germline. The CDR3 nucleotides are TGCGCCAGCCGCAAGACTAGCGGCTACGAGCAGTACTTC. Its protein is CASRKTSGYEQYF. Combining the CDR3 with reference TRBV5-1 and TRBJ2-7 gives the whole variable domain KAGVTQTPRYLIKTRGQQVTLSCSPISGHRSVSWYQQTPGQGLQFLFEYFSETQRNKGNFPGRFSGRQFSNSRSEMNVSTLELGDSALYLCASRKTSGYEQYFGPGTRLTVT.

This clonotype has ten or more counts. This rearrangement joins TRBV12-3 or TRBV12-4 to TRBJ1-1; 7 bases align to TRBD1. V lost 5 bases, J lost 0 bases, and 6 bases stayed unmatched. The CDR3 consists of 15 residues. The CDR3 protein is CASSTWTGLNTEAFF. The CDR3 DNA follows: TGTGCCAGCAGTACGTGGACAGGCCTGAACACTGAAGCTTTCTTT.

This clonotype was observed many times. The V and J genes are TRBV6-5 and TRBJ1-3; D unresolved. The CDR3 covers 16 residues. The germline CDR1 and CDR2 sequences are MNHEY and SVGAGI. V dropped 2 bases and J dropped 0 bases, with 11 bases sitting between them. CDR3 nucleotide sequence: TGTGCCAGCAGTTACGTACCGCAGAGCTCTGGAAACACCATATATTTT. Its protein is CASSYVPQSSGNTIYF.

This clonotype was counted ten times or more. This chain uses TRBV7-2 with TRBJ2-1; D remains ambiguous. This CDR3 is built from 15 residues. Trimming took 0 bases from V and 0 from J, leaving 6 bases between them. Per germline, CDR1 SGHTA and CDR2 FQGNSA. The CDR3 DNA reads TGTGCCAGCAGCTTAGCGGCAGGCTCCTACAATGAGCAGTTCTTC. It translates to CASSLAAGSYNEQFF.

V and J are TRBV5-1 and TRBJ2-3, with TRBD2 matching over 10 bases. This CDR3 comprises 16 residues. Losses at the gene ends were 3 bases for V and 6 bases for J; bases not matched to a gene: 10. Germline V gene lookup returns CDR1 SGHRS and CDR2 YFSETQ. The CDR3 loop reads CASSSPSGSGYDTQYF. In DNA, the CDR3 is TGCGCCAGCAGCTCTCCTAGCGGGAGTGGGTATGATACGCAGTATTTT.

This clonotype was counted at least ten times. J is TRBJ2-5 and V is TRBV19; no firm D call. This CDR3 region has 14 residues. Deletions cut 6 bases from V and 1 base from J, with 12 bases between. Germline lookup yields CDR1 LNHDA and CDR2 SQIVND (reference sequence). The CDR3 region is CASSETTSQETQYF. The CDR3, as DNA: TGTGCCAGTAGCGAAACTACCAGCCAAGAGACCCAGTACTTC.

The chain has TRBV30 and TRBJ1-1, with D unclear. Trimming took 4 bases from V and 1 from J, leaving 10 bases between them. This CDR3 contains 13 residues. CDR1 and CDR2 (germline): GTSNPN, SVGIG (reference sequence). The CDR3 DNA reads TGTGCCTGGATAAGGGTCGGGAACACTGAAGCTTTCTTT. This translates into CAWIRVGNTEAFF.

At least ten counts were recorded for this clonotype. The gene calls are TRBV24-1 and TRBJ2-3; D is unclear. Germline V lookup: CDR1 KGHDR, CDR2 SFDVKD. V shed 4 bases and J shed 2 bases, with 9 bases lying between them. The CDR3 covers 14 residues. The CDR3 DNA reads as TGTGCCACCAGTGACAATGACCCCACAGATACGCAGTATTTT. Its translation: CATSDNDPTDTQYF.

This clonotype occurred many times. The chain has TRBV12-3 or TRBV12-4 and TRBJ1-6, with D maybe TRBD1 (6 bases). The V end was cut by 3 bases, the J end by 9 bases, with 12 bases between. The CDR3 is made up of 14 amino acids. DNA for the CDR3: TGTGCCAGCAGTTTCTCAGGGGCCGGTTCACCCCTCCACTTT. It translates to CASSFSGAGSPLHF.

This clonotype was observed a few times. The chain links TRBV9 to TRBJ2-7; 7 bases are a match to TRBD1. J gave up 6 bases and V 3 bases, and 6 bases lay outside the gene matches. Germline V gene lookup returns CDR1 SGDLS and CDR2 YYNGEE. The CDR3 runs 13 residues. CDR3 sequence reads: CASSATGWGEQYF. CDR3 DNA: TGTGCCAGCAGCGCGACAGGGTGGGGCGAGCAGTACTTC.